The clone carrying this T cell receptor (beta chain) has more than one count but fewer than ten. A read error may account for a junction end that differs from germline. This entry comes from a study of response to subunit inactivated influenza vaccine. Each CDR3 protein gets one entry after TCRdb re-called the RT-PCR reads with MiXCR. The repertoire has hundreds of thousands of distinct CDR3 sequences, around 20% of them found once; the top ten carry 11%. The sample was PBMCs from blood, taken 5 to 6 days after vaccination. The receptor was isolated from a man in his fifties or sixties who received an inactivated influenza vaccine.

CDR3 bases: TGTGCCAGCAGCTCAAAAGGGGGCTATGCCTTC. Its translation: CASSSKGGYAF. The rearrangement links TRBV12-3 or TRBV12-4 to TRBJ1-2, with 7 nucleotides matching TRBD1. CDR3 length: 11 amino acids.